Presented here are 25 T cell receptor beta chains from one specimen sequenced in a study of T-cell memory formation after mild COVID-19. TCRdb processed the 5' RACE reads anew with MiXCR; each CDR3 protein has one entry. Seen here are some 310,000 distinct CDR3 sequences, 20% to 25% observed once, and the top ten hold roughly a fifth. Sequencing used PBMCs or a T cell subset sorted from them (not recorded which). The receptors come from a man younger than 35 who had mild COVID-19 (a few samples of this study predate the infection). Cell type and time point are not known.

This chain uses TRBV4-1 with TRBJ2-1, with TRBD2 matching over 7 bases. The CDR3 has 16 residues. Unmatched junction bases numbered 7, after V lost 1 base and J lost 4 bases. CDR1 is MGHRA and CDR2 is YSYEKL in the germline V gene. This chain's CDR3 is CASSQVRLAVYNEQFF. The CDR3 nucleotides read TGCGCCAGCAGCCAAGTTAGGCTAGCGGTTTACAATGAGCAGTTCTTC.

This clonotype was seen a few times. The rearrangement uses TRBV13 and TRBJ1-2; 8 positions agree with TRBD1. Germline CDR1 and CDR2: PRHDT and FYEKMQ (reference sequence). CDR3 size: 13 residues. V lost 3 bases, J lost 7 bases, and 4 bases stayed unmatched. The CDR3 sequence: CASSLTGDFGYTF. The CDR3 nucleotides read TGTGCCAGCAGCTTGACAGGGGATTTTGGCTACACCTTC. Looking up the rest from reference TRBV13 and TRBJ1-2 gives the full variable domain: AAGVIQSPRHLIKEKRETATLKCYPIPRHDTVYWYQQGPGQDPQFLISFYEKMQSDKGSIPDRFSAQQFSDYHSELNMSSLELGDSALYFCASSLTGDFGYTFGSGTRLTVV.

This clonotype was found a few times. V is TRBV5-1 and J is TRBJ2-7; maybe TRBD1 (7 bases). The CDR3 has 15 residues. V lost 3 bases and J 6 bases, leaving 19 bases between the germline ends. The germline CDR1 and CDR2 sequences are SGHRS and YFSETQ. The CDR3 sequence: CASSSRGDWVGEQYF. As DNA, the CDR3 is TGCGCCAGCAGCTCCAGGGGGGATTGGGTCGGCGAGCAGTACTTC.

The rearrangement uses TRBV12-3 or TRBV12-4 and TRBJ2-5; TRBD1 aligns across 7 bases. V shed 6 bases and J 4 bases; nucleotides not matched to a gene: 8. This CDR3 spans 14 amino acids. The DNA of the CDR3 is TGTGCCAGCAGCCTAGGACAGGTCCGAGAGACCCAGTACTTC. Its translation is CASSLGQVRETQYF.

This clonotype was counted between two and nine times. The chain combines TRBV5-1 with TRBJ2-7, with D possibly being TRBD2 (6 bases). The CDR3 is 17 residues long. In germline, CDR1 is SGHRS, CDR2 YFSETQ. The V and J ends lost 7 bases and 2 bases respectively, with 25 bases between them. The CDR3 nucleotides read TGCGCCAGCTCGGAGGGAGTATTGGTAGCTAGTGCCTACGAGCAGTACTTC. Translating it yields CASSEGVLVASAYEQYF. Looking up the rest from reference TRBV5-1 and TRBJ2-7 gives the full variable domain: KAGVTQTPRYLIKTRGQQVTLSCSPISGHRSVSWYQQTPGQGLQFLFEYFSETQRNKGNFPGRFSGRQFSNSRSEMNVSTLELGDSALYLCASSEGVLVASAYEQYFGPGTRLTVT.

The J gene is TRBJ2-2, the V gene TRBV10-3; TRBD1 agrees at 9 bases. The CDR3 length is 16 residues. V lost 6 bases to trimming and J lost 7 bases; unmatched junction nucleotides: 12. The germline V gene has CDR1 ENHRY and CDR2 SYGVKD. CDR3 in amino acids: CAIRGNPGQGSGELFF. The CDR3 region has the DNA TGTGCCATCAGGGGAAATCCGGGACAGGGCAGCGGGGAGCTGTTTTTT.

This clonotype has ten or more counts. This chain links TRBV20-1 with TRBJ2-5, with D possibly matching TRBD1 (6 bases). The CDR3 is made up of 15 amino acids. V was trimmed by 3 bases and J by 1 base, leaving 15 bases between them. Germline V gene lookup returns CDR1 DFQATT and CDR2 SNEGSKA (reference sequence). The CDR3 DNA follows: TGCAGTGCTAGGGCCTCCGGGACAAGCCAAGAGACCCAGTACTTC. It translates to CSARASGTSQETQYF.

This clonotype was recorded many times. The gene calls are TRBV27 and TRBJ2-5; the match to TRBD2 covers 12 bases. Germline values: CDR1 MNHEY, CDR2 SMNVEV (reference sequence). This CDR3 region has 15 residues. The J segment lost 5 bases and the V segment lost 6 bases, leaving 7 bases of the junction unmatched. DNA of the CDR3: TGTGCCAGCAGCGCAACTAGCGGGGGGATGGAGACCCAGTACTTC. It yields the protein CASSATSGGMETQYF.

The chain recombines TRBV5-1 with TRBJ2-3; D gene uncertain. This CDR3 has 11 residues. Deletions cut 2 bases from V and 7 bases from J, with 5 bases between. CDR1 SGHRS and CDR2 YFSETQ come from the germline V gene. CDR3 bases: TGCGCCAGCAGCTTCCTTAATACGCAGTATTTT. This encodes CASSFLNTQYF.

The chain has TRBV4-1 and TRBJ1-6; TRBD1 might be the D (5 bases). The V gene lost 0 bases and the J gene lost 11 bases, with 14 bases spanning the gap. This CDR3 region has 15 residues. CDR1 MGHRA and CDR2 YSYEKL come from the germline V gene. CDR3 loop: CASSQDLAGIPPLHF. In DNA, the CDR3 is TGCGCCAGCAGCCAAGATCTGGCAGGGATCCCACCCCTCCACTTT.

This clonotype was recorded many times. CDR3 amino acids: CASRPGGAASTDTQYF. CDR3 DNA sequence: TGCGCCAGCAGACCCGGAGGGGCGGCTAGCACAGATACGCAGTATTTT. The chain couples TRBV5-1 to TRBJ2-3, with TRBD2 as a possible D gene (6 bases). The CDR3 spans 16 residues. CDR1 and CDR2 (germline): SGHRS, YFSETQ. Deletions cut 5 bases from V and 0 bases from J, with 16 bases between.

Many counts were recorded for this clonotype. This chain joins TRBV3-1 and TRBJ2-5; D remains unclear. CDR1 and CDR2 from the germline V gene are LGHDT and YNNKEL (reference sequence). V lost 0 bases, J lost 4 bases, and 9 bases lay in between. CDR3 length: 14 amino acids. CDR3 coding DNA: TGTGCCAGCAGCCAAGACCCGGGCCGAGAGACCCAGTACTTC. It specifies CASSQDPGRETQYF.

The CDR3 DNA is TGTGCCAGCACCCATTCAGGACAGAGACATCAGCCCCAGCATTTT. Its protein product is CASTHSGQRHQPQHF. V usage is TRBV12-3 or TRBV12-4 and J usage is TRBJ1-5, with a tentative D call TRBD1 (6 bases). The CDR3 extends over 15 amino acids. Trimming stripped 7 bases from V and 5 bases from J, with 18 bases between.

This clonotype has only a few counts. The V call is TRBV24-1, the J call TRBJ1-2; unclear D gene. This CDR3 comprises 15 residues. Trimming took 2 bases from V and 3 from J, leaving 12 bases between them. Germline CDR1 and CDR2: KGHDR and SFDVKD. For the CDR3, the DNA is TGTGCCACCAGTGATTCGGCAGCTATTTACTATGGCTACACCTTC. Translation gives CATSDSAAIYYGYTF.

V gene TRBV2 combines with J gene TRBJ2-7, with a tentative D call TRBD1 (8 bases). With 6 bases removed from V and 2 bases from J, the gap between germline ends came to 17 bases. Germline CDR1 SNHLY, CDR2 FYNNEI. This CDR3 is 15 amino acids long. The CDR3, as DNA: TGTGCCAGCAGCCTTACAGGGGGGGCAACCTACGAGCAGTACGTC. Amino acids: CASSLTGGATYEQYV.

This clonotype occurred a few times. The chain has TRBV20-1 and TRBJ2-3; 12 bases agree with TRBD2. V shed 7 bases and J 9 bases; nucleotides not matched to a gene: 14. From germline, CDR1 is DFQATT and CDR2 SNEGSKA (reference sequence). CDR3 length: 15 amino acids. The CDR3 nucleotides read TGCAGTGTAGTCCCCTCTAGCGGGGGGGCAAGAACGCAGTATTTT. Translation gives CSVVPSSGGARTQYF.

This clonotype was counted between two and nine times. The chain employs TRBV12-3 or TRBV12-4 and TRBJ2-7; 10 positions agree with TRBD1. This CDR3 has 14 amino acids. J lost 3 bases, V lost 2 bases, and 1 base had no gene match. CDR3 region: CASSLWTGGYEQYF. CDR3 in DNA: TGTGCCAGCAGTTTATGGACAGGGGGCTACGAGCAGTACTTC.

This clonotype has more than one count but fewer than ten. J is TRBJ2-5 and V is TRBV5-8; D possibly matches TRBD1 or TRBD2 (6 bases each). Trimming stripped 0 bases from V and 2 bases from J, with 14 bases between. CDR1 is SGHTS, CDR2 YDEGEE, per germline. This CDR3 contains 16 residues. The CDR3 DNA is TGTGCCAGCAGCTTGGGGTACCGGGGGCTACAAGAGACCCAGTACTTC. Residues: CASSLGYRGLQETQYF.

This clonotype was counted a few times. This rearrangement joins TRBV20-1 to TRBJ2-3; D perhaps matches TRBD2 (7 bases). This CDR3 comprises 13 residues. Germline V lookup: CDR1 DFQATT, CDR2 SNEGSKA (reference sequence). The CDR3 DNA reads as TGCAGCTTAGGGGGGGAGAGCACAGATACGCAGTATTTT. This codes for CSLGGESTDTQYF.

The gene calls are TRBV7-2 and TRBJ1-5; no firm D call. The CDR3 is 14 amino acids. Germline CDR1 and CDR2: SGHTA and FQGNSA. Deletions cut 1 base from V and 7 bases from J, with 11 bases between. The CDR3 DNA sequence: TGTGCCAGCAGCTTAGGGGCACCCAGGCAGCCCCAGCATTTT. It translates to CASSLGAPRQPQHF.

This clonotype was counted ten times or more. The chain links TRBV10-3 to TRBJ1-2; D remains ambiguous. The V end lost 3 bases, the J end lost 0 bases, and 5 bases lay between the germline ends. CDR3 size: 13 residues. Per the germline V gene, CDR1 is ENHRY and CDR2 is SYGVKD. The CDR3 region is CAISENPNYGYTF. CDR3 coding DNA: TGTGCCATCAGTGAAAACCCTAACTATGGCTACACCTTC.

This clonotype was counted only a few times. The chain couples TRBV4-3 to TRBJ2-3, with D perhaps assigned TRBD1 or TRBD2 (6 bases each). Germline V CDR1 and CDR2: LGHNA, YSLEER. V dropped 0 bases and J dropped 2 bases, with 15 bases sitting between them. CDR3 length: 17 residues. The CDR3 loop is CASSQEIGGWPTDTQYF. The CDR3 DNA sequence: TGCGCCAGCAGCCAAGAGATCGGGGGCTGGCCCACAGATACGCAGTATTTT.

This rearrangement joins TRBV9 to TRBJ2-2, with D perhaps being TRBD1 or TRBD2 (5 bases each). This CDR3 is 14 amino acids long. V was clipped by 4 bases and J by 5 bases, with 12 bases between them. The germline CDR1 and CDR2 sequences are SGDLS and YYNGEE. CDR3 nucleotide sequence: TGTGCCAGCAGCTCTAAGGGACGGACCGGGGAGCTGTTTTTT. This sequence encodes CASSSKGRTGELFF.

This clonotype was seen repeatedly, ten times or more. This chain connects TRBV12-3 or TRBV12-4 to TRBJ2-3; D unclear. V was pared by 5 bases and J by 4 bases, with 10 bases between. This CDR3 comprises 13 residues. CDR3 coding DNA: TGTGCCAGCAGTCTCATACCACCAGATACGCAGTATTTT. This sequence encodes CASSLIPPDTQYF.

This clonotype has just a few counts. The chain combines TRBV7-9 with TRBJ2-1; TRBD1 aligns across 7 bases. V dropped 1 base and J dropped 6; count of bases not matched to a gene: 6. The CDR3 extends over 15 amino acids. The germline V gene has CDR1 SEHNR and CDR2 FQNEAQ (reference sequence). For the CDR3, the DNA is TGTGCCAGCAGCTTAGGCCAGGGGGTGGTCAATGAGCAGTTCTTC. Translated, it gives CASSLGQGVVNEQFF.